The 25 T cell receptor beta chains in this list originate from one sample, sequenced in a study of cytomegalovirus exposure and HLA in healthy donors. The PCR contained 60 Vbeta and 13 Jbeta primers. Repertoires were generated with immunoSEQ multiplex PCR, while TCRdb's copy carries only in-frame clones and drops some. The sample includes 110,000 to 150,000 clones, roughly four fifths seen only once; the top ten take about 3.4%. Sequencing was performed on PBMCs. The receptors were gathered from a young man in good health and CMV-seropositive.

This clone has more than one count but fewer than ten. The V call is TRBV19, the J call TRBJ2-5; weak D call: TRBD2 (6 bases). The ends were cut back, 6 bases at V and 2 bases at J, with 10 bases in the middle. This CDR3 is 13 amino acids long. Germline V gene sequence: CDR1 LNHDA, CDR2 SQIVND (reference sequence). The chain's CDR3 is CASRGGWQETQYF. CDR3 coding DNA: TGTGCCAGTAGGGGGGGATGGCAAGAGACCCAGTACTTC.

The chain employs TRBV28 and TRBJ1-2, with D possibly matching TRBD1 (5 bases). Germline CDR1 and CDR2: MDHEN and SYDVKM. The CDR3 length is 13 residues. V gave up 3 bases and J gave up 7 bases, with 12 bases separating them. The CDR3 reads CASSFGGGSGYTF. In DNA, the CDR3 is TGTGCCAGCAGTTTCGGGGGTGGGAGTGGCTACACCTTC.

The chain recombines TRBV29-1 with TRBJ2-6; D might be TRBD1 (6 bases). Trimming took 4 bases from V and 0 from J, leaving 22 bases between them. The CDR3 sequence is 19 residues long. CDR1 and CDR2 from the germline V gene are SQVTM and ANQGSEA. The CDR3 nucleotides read TGCAGCGTTGTCTTGTTGGCAGGGGAGCACCTCTCTGGGGCCAACGTCCTGACTTTC. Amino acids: CSVVLLAGEHLSGANVLTF.

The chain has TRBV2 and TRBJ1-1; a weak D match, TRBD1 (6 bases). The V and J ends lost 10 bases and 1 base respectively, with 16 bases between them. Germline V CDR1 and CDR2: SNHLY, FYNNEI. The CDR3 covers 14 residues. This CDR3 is CATQYVGANTEAFF. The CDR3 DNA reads TGTGCCACGCAATATGTGGGGGCGAACACTGAAGCTTTCTTT.

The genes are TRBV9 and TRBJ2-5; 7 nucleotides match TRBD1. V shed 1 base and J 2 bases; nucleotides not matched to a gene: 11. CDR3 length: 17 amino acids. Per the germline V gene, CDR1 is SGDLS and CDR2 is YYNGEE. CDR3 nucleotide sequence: TGTGCCAGCAGCGTAAATACAGGGGCGCTACTTCAAGAGACCCAGTACTTC. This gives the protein CASSVNTGALLQETQYF.

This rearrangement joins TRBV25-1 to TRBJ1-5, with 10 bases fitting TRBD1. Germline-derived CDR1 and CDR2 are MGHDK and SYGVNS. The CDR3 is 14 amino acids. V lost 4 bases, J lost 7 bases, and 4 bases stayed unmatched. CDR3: CASSARDRGQPQHF. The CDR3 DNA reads TGTGCCAGCAGTGCGCGGGACAGGGGACAGCCCCAGCATTTT.

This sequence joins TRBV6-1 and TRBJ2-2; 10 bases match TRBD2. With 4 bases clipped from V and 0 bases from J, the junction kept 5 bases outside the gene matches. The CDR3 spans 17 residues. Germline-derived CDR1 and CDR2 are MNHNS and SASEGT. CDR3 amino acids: CASSVKSGRANTGELFF. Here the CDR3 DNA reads TGTGCCAGCAGTGTGAAGAGCGGGAGGGCGAACACCGGGGAGCTGTTTTTT.

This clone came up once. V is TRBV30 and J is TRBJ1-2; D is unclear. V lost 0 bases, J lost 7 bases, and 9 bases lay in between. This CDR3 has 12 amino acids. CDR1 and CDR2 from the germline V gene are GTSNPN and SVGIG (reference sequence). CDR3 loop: CAWSVLRAGYTF. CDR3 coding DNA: TGTGCCTGGAGTGTACTGAGGGCTGGCTACACCTTC.

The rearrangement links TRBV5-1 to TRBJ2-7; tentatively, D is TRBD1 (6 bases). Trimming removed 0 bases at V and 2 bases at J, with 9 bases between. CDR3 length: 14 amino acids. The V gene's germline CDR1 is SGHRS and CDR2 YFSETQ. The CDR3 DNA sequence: TGCGCCAGCAGCTTGGCCAAGGGGGCCTACGAGCAGTACTTC. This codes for CASSLAKGAYEQYF.

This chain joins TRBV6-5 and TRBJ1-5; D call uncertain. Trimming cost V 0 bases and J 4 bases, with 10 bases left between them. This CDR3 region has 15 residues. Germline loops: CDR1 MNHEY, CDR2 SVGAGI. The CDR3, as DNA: TGTGCCAGCAGTTACTCTTGGACGGGAAATCAGCCCCAGCATTTT. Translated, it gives CASSYSWTGNQPQHF.

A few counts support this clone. CDR3 protein: CASTSSGLASNQPQHF. CDR3 DNA: TGTGCCAGCACCTCCTCGGGACTCGCTAGCAATCAGCCCCAGCATTTT. The chain uses TRBV7-9 and TRBJ1-5; D perhaps matches TRBD1 (5 bases). The germline V gene encodes CDR1 SEHNR and CDR2 FQNEAQ (reference sequence). The V end was cut by 7 bases, the J end by 0 bases, with 16 bases between. The CDR3 runs to 16 residues.

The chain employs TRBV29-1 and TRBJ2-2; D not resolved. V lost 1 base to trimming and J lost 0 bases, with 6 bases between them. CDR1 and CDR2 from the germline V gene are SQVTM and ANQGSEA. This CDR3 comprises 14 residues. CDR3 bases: TGCAGCGTTGAAGGAGGTCCGAACACCGGGGAGCTGTTTTTT. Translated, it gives CSVEGGPNTGELFF.

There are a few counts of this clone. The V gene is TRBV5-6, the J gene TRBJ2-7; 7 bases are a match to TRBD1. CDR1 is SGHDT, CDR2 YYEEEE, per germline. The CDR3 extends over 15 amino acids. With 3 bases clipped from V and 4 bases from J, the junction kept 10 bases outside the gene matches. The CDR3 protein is CASSSTGESMYEQYF. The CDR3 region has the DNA TGTGCCAGCAGCTCTACAGGGGAGAGTATGTACGAGCAGTACTTC.

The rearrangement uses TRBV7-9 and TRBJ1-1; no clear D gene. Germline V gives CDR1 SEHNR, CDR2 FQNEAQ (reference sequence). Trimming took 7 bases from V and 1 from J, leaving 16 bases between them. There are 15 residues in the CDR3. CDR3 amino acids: CASTPRLNTNTEAFF. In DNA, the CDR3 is TGTGCCAGCACCCCCCGGTTAAATACGAACACTGAAGCTTTCTTT. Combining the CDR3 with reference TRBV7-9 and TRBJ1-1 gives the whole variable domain DTGVSQNPRHKITKRGQNVTFRCDPISEHNRLYWYRQTLGQGPEFLTYFQNEAQLEKSRLLSDRFSAERPKGSFSTLEIQRTEQGDSAMYLCASTPRLNTNTEAFFGQGTRLTVV.

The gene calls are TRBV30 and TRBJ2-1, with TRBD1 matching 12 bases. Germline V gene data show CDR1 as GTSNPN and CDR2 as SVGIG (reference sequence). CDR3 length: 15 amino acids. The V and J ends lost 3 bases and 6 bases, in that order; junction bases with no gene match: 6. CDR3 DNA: TGTGCCTGGAGGCATCCGGGACAGGGGGCCAATGAGCAGTTCTTC. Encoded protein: CAWRHPGQGANEQFF.

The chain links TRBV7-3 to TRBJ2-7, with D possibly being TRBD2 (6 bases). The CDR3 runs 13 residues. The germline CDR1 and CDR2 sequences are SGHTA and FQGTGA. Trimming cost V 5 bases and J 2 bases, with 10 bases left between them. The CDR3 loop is CASSPGTPYEQYF. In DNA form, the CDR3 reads TGTGCCAGCAGCCCCGGGACTCCCTACGAGCAGTACTTC.

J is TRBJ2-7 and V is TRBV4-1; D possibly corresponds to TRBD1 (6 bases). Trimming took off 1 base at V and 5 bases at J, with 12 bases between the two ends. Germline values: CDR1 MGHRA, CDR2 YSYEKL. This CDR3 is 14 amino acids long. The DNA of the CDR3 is TGCGCCAGCAGCCAAGTTAACAGGGTGGACGAGCAGTACTTC. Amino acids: CASSQVNRVDEQYF.

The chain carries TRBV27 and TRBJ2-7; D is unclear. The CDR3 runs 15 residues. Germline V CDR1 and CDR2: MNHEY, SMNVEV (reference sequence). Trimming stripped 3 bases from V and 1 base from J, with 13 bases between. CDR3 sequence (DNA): TGTGCCAGCAGTTTCTTGCAGGCTTCATCCTACGAGCAGTACTTC. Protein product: CASSFLQASSYEQYF.

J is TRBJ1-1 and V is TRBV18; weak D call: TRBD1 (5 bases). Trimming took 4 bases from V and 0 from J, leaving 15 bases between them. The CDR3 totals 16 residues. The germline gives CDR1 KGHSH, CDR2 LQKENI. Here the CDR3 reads CASSLASSGLNTEAFF. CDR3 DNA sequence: TGTGCCAGCTCACTCGCTTCCTCAGGGCTGAACACTGAAGCTTTCTTT.

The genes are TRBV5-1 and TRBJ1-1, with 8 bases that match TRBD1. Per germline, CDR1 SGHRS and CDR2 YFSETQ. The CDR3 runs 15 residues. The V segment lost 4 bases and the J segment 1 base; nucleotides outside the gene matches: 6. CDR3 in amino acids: CASSRGTGRNTEAFF. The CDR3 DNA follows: TGCGCCAGCAGCCGGGGGACAGGACGGAACACTGAAGCTTTCTTT.

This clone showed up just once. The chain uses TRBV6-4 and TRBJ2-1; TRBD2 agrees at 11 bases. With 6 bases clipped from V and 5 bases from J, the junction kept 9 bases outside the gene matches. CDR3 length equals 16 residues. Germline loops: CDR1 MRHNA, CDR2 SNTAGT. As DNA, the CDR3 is TGTGCCAGCAGGACCTCACTAGCGGGAGTAGACAATGAGCAGTTCTTC. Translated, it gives CASRTSLAGVDNEQFF.

CDR3 nucleotide sequence: TGCAGCGCCCAGGGACACGGGCTCTACTCGCAGTTCTTC. Its protein product is CSAQGHGLYSQFF. The chain combines TRBV29-1 with TRBJ2-1; D might be TRBD1 (6 bases). The germline CDR1 and CDR2 sequences are SQVTM and ANQGSEA. There are 13 residues in the CDR3. Trimming removed 7 bases from V and 12 bases from J, with 22 bases in between.

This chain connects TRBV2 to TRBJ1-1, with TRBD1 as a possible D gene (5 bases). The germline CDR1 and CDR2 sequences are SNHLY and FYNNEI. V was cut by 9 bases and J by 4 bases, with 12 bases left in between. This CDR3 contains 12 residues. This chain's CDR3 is CASGVRVTEAFF. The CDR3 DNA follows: TGTGCCAGTGGGGTCAGGGTCACTGAAGCTTTCTTT.

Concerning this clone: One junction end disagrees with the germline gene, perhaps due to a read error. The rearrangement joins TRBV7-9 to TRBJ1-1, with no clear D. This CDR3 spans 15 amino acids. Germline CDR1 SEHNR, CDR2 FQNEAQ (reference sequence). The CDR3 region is CSSSLRVGMNTEAFF. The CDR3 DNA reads TGTTCCAGCAGCTTGAGGGTAGGGATGAACACTGAAGCTTTCTTT.

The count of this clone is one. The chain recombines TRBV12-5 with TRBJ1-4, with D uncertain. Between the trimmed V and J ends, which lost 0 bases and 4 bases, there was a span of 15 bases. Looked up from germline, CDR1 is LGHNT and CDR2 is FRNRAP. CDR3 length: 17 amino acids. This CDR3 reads CASGLVSGRYINEKLFF. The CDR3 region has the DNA TGTGCTAGTGGTTTGGTTAGCGGGAGATATATTAATGAAAAACTGTTTTTT.